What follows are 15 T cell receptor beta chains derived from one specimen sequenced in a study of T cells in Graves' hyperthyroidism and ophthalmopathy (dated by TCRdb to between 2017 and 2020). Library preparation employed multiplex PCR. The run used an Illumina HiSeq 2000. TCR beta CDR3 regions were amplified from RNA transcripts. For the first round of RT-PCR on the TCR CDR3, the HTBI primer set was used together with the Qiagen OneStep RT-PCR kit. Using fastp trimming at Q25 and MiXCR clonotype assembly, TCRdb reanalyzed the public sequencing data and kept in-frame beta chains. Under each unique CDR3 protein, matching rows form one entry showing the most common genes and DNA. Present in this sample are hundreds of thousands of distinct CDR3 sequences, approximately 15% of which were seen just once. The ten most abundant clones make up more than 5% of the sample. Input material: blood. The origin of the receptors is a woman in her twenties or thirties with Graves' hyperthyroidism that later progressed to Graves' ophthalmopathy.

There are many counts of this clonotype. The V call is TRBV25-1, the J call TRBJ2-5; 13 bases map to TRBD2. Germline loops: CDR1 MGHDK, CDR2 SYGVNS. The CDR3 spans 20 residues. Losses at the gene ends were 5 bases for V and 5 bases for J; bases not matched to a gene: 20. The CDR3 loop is CASSHNRGKLAGGPVETQYF. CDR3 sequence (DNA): TGTGCCAGCAGTCACAACCGGGGGAAACTAGCGGGAGGGCCGGTTGAGACCCAGTACTTC.

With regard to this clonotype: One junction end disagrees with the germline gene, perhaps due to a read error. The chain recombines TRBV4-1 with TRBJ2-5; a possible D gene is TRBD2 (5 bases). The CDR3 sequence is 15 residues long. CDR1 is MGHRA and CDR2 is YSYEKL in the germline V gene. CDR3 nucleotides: TGCGCCAGCAGCCAAGATTACCGGGGTCAAGAGTCCCAGTACTTC. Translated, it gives CASSQDYRGQESQYF.

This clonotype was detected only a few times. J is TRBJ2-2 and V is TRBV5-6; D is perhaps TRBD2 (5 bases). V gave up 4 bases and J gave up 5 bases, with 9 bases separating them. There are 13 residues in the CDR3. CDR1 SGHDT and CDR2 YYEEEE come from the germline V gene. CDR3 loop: CASSGTRTGELFF. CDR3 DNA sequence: TGTGCCAGCAGCGGTACTAGAACCGGGGAGCTGTTTTTT.

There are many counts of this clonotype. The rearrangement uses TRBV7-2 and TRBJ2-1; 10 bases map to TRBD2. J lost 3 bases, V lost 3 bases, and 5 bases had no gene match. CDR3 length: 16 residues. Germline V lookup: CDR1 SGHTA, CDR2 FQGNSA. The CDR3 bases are TGTGCCAGCAGCTTGGCCGGGACTAGCGTCTACAATGAGCAGTTCTTC. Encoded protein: CASSLAGTSVYNEQFF.

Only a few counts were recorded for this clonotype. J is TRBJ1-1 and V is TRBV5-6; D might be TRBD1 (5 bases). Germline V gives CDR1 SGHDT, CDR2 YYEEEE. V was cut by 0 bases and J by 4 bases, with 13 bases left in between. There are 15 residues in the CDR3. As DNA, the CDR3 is TGTGCCAGCAGCTTGGATTCGGCAGGGTCCACTGAAGCTTTCTTT. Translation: CASSLDSAGSTEAFF.

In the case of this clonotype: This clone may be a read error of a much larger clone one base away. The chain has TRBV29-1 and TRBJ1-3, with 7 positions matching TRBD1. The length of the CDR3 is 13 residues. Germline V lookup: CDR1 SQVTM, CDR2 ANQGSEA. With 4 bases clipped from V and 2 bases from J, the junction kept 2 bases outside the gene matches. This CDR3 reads CSVVGGPGNTIYF. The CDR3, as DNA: TGCAGCGTTGTAGGGGGCCCTGGAAACACCATATATTTT.

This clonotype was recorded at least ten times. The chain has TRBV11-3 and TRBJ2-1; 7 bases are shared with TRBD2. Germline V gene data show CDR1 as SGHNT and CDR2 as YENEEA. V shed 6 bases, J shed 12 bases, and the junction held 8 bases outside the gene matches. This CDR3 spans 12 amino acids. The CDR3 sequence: CASSSVGGVQFF. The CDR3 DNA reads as TGTGCCAGCAGTTCGGTGGGAGGGGTGCAGTTCTTC.

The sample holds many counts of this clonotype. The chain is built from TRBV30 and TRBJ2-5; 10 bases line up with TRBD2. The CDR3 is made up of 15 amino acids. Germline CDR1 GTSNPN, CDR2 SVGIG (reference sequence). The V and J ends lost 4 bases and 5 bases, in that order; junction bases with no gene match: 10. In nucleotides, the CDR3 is TGTGCCTGGAACCCGGGGACTAGCGCCGGGGAGACCCAGTACTTC. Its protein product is CAWNPGTSAGETQYF.

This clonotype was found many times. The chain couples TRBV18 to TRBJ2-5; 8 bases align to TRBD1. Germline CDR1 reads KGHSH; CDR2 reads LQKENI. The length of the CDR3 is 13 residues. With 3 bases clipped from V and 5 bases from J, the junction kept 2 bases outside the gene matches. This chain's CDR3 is CASSPGQAETQYF. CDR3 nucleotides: TGTGCCAGCTCACCGGGACAGGCGGAGACCCAGTACTTC. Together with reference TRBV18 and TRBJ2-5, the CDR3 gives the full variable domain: NAGVMQNPRHLVRRRGQEARLRCSPMKGHSHVYWYRQLPEEGLKFMVYLQKENIIDESGMPKERFSAEFPKEGPSILRIQQVVRGDSAAYFCASSPGQAETQYFGPGTRLLVL.

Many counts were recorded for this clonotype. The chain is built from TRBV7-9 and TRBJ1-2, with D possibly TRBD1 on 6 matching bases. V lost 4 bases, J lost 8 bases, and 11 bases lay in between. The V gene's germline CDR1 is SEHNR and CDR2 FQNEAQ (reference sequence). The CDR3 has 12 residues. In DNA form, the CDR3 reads TGTGCCAGCAGCTCCTCGACAGGAGGCTACACCTTC. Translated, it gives CASSSSTGGYTF.

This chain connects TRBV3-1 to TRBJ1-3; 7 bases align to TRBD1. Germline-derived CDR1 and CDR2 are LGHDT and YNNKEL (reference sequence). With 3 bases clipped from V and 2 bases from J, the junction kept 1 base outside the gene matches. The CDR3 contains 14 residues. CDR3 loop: CASSHTGAGNTIYF. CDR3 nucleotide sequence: TGTGCCAGCAGCCACACAGGGGCTGGAAACACCATATATTTT.

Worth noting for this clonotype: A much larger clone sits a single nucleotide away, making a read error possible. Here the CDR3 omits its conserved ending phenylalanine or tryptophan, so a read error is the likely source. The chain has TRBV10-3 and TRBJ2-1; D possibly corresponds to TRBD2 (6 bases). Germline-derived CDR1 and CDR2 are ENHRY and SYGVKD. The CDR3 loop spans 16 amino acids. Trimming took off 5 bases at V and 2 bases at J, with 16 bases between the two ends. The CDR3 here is CAISPSGTQPYNEQFL. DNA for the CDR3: TGTGCCATCAGTCCATCTGGGACTCAGCCCTACAATGAGCAGTTCCTC.

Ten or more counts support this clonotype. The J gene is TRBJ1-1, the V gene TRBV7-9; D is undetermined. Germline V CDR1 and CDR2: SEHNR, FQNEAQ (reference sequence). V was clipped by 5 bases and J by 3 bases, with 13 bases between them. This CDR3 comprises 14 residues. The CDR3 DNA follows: TGTGCCAGCAGCCTCGGACCGAGCCACACTGAAGCTTTCTTT. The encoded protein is CASSLGPSHTEAFF. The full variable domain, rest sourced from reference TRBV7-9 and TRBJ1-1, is DTGVSQNPRHKITKRGQNVTFRCDPISEHNRLYWYRQTLGQGPEFLTYFQNEAQLEKSRLLSDRFSAERPKGSFSTLEIQRTEQGDSAMYLCASSLGPSHTEAFFGQGTRLTVV.

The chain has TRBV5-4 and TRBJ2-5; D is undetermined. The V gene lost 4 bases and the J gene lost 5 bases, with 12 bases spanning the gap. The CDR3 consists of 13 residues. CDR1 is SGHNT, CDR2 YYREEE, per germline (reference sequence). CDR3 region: CASSLSDLETQYF. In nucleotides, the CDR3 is TGTGCCAGCAGCCTAAGCGACCTGGAGACCCAGTACTTC.

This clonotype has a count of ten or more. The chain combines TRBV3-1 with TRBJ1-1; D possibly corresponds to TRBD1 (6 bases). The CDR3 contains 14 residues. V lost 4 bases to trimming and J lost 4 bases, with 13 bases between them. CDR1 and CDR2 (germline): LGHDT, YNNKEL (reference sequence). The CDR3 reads CASSPTGVGTEAFF. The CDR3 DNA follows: TGTGCCAGCAGCCCGACAGGAGTGGGCACTGAAGCTTTCTTT.